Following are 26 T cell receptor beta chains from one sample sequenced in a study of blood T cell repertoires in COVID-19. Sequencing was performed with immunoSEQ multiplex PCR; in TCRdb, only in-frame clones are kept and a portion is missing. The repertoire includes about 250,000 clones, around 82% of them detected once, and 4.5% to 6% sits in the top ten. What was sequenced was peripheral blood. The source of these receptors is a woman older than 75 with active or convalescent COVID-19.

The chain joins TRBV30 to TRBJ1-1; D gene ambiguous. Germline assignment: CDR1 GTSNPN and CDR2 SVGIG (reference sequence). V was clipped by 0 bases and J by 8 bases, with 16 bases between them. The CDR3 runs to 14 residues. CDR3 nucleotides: TGTGCCTGGAGTGTACGAGGGCGCGGAGTAGAAGCTTTCTTT. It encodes CAWSVRGRGVEAFF.

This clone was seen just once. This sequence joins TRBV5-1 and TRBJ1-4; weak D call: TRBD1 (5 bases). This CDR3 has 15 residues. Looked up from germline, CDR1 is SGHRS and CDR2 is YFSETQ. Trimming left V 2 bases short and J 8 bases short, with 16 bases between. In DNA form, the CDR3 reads TGCGCCAGCAGCTTTGGGGAGCGGGGCGAGGAAAAACTGTTTTTT. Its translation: CASSFGERGEEKLFF. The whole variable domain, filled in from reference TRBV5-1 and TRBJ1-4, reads KAGVTQTPRYLIKTRGQQVTLSCSPISGHRSVSWYQQTPGQGLQFLFEYFSETQRNKGNFPGRFSGRQFSNSRSEMNVSTLELGDSALYLCASSFGERGEEKLFFGSGTQLSVL.

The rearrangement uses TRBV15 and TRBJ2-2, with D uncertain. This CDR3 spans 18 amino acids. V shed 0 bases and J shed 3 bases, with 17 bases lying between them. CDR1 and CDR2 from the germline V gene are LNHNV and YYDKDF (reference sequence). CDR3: CATSRDLVSTVDTGELFF. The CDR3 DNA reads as TGTGCCACCAGCAGAGATCTTGTGTCCACAGTGGACACCGGGGAGCTGTTTTTT. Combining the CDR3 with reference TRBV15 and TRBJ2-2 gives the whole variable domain DAMVIQNPRYQVTQFGKPVTLSCSQTLNHNVMYWYQQKSSQAPKLLFHYYDKDFNNEADTPDNFQSRRPNTSFCFLDIRSPGLGDTAMYLCATSRDLVSTVDTGELFFGEGSRLTVL.

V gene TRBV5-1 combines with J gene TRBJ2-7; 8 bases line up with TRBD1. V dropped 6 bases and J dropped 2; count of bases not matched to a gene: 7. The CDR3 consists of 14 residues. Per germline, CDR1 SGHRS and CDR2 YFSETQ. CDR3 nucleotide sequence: TGCGCCAGCACCCTTGGGGACAGGACCTACGAGCAGTACTTC. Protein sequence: CASTLGDRTYEQYF. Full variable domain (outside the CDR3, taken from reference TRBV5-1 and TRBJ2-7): KAGVTQTPRYLIKTRGQQVTLSCSPISGHRSVSWYQQTPGQGLQFLFEYFSETQRNKGNFPGRFSGRQFSNSRSEMNVSTLELGDSALYLCASTLGDRTYEQYFGPGTRLTVT.

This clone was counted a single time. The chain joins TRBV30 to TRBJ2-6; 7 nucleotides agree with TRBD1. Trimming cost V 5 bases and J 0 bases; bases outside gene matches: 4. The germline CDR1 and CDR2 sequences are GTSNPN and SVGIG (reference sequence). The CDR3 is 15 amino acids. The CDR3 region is CAWAQGVSGANVLTF. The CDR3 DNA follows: TGTGCCTGGGCGCAGGGGGTCTCTGGGGCCAACGTCCTGACTTTC.

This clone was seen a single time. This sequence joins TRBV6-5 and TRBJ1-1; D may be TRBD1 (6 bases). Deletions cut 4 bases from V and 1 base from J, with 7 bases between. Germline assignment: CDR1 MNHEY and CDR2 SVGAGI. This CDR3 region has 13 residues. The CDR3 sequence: CASSLQGNTEAFF. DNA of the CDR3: TGTGCCAGCAGTTTACAGGGGAACACTGAAGCTTTCTTT.

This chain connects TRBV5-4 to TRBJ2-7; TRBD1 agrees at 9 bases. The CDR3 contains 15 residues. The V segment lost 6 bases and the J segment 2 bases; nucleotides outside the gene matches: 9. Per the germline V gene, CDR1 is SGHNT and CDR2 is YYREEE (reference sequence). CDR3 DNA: TGTGCCAGCAAGTTACAGGGGGCTACGACCTACGAGCAGTACTTC. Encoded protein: CASKLQGATTYEQYF.

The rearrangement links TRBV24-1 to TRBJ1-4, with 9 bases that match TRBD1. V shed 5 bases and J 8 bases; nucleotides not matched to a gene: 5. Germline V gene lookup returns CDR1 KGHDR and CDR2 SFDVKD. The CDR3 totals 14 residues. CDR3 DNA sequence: TGTGCCACCAGTGCCCCTGGACAGGGGGAAAAACTGTTTTTT. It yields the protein CATSAPGQGEKLFF.

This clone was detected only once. The DNA of the CDR3 is TGTGCCAGCTCACCAACAGGGGCGAAGACTGGAAACACCATATATTTT. Its translation: CASSPTGAKTGNTIYF. This sequence joins TRBV18 and TRBJ1-3, with 7 bases aligning to TRBD1. V shed 2 bases and J 2 bases; nucleotides not matched to a gene: 6. The CDR3 extends over 16 amino acids. Germline loops: CDR1 KGHSH, CDR2 LQKENI.

In DNA form, the CDR3 reads TGTGCCAGCAGCCCCTACCCCGGGACAGGGCTTCTAAGTGGCTACACCTTC. Translation gives CASSPYPGTGLLSGYTF. The chain is built from TRBV3-1 (or the pseudogene TRBV3-2) and TRBJ1-2, with TRBD1 identical over 9 bases. V lost 4 bases to trimming and J lost 7 bases; unmatched junction nucleotides: 16. The CDR3 loop spans 17 amino acids. Germline loops: CDR1 LGHDT, CDR2 YNNKEL (reference sequence).

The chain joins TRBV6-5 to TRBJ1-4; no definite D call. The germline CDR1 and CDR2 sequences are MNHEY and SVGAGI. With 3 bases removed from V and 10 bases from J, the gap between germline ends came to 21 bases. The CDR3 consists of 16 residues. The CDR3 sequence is CASSYGSLRVGGKLFF. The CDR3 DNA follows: TGTGCCAGCAGTTATGGGTCCCTCCGCGTTGGAGGAAAACTGTTTTTT.

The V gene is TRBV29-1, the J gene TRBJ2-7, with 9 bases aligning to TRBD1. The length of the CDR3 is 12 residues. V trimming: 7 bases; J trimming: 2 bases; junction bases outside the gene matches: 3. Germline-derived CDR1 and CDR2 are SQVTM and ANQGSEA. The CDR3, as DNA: TGCAGCGCGGGGGACAGGGCCTACGAGCAGTACTTC. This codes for CSAGDRAYEQYF.

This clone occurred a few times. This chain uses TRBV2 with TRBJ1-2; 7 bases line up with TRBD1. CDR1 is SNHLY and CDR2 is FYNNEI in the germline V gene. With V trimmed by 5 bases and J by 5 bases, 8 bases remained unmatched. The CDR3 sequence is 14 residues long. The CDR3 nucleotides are TGTGCCAGCAGTCTTTCCGGGACAGCTTATGGCTACACCTTC. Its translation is CASSLSGTAYGYTF.

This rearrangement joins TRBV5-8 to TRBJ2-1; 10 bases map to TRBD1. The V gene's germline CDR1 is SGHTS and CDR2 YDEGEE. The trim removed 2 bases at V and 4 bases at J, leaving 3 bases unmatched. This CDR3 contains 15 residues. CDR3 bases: TGTGCCAGCAGCTTACCGGGACAGGGGTACAATGAGCAGTTCTTC. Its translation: CASSLPGQGYNEQFF. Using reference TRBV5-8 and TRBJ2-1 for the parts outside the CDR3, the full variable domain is EAGVTQSPTHLIKTRGQQATLRCSPISGHTSVYWYQQALGLGLQFLLWYDEGEERNRGNFPPRFSGRQFPNYSSELNVNALELEDSALYLCASSLPGQGYNEQFFGPGTRLTVL.

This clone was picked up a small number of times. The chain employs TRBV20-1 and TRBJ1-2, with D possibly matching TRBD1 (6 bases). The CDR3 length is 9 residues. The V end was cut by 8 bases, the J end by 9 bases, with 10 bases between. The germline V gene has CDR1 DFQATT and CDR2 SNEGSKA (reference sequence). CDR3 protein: CSSGGSYTF. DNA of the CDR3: TGCAGTAGTGGGGGCAGCTACACCTTC.

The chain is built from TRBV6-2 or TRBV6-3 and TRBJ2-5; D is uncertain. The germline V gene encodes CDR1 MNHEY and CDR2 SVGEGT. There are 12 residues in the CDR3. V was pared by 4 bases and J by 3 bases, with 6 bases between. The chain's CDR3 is CASSSVEETQYF. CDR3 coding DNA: TGTGCCAGCAGTTCGGTGGAAGAGACCCAGTACTTC.

DNA for the CDR3: TGTGCCAGCAGTGGACAGGGGCGAGGTCGGGGCTACACCTTC. Translated, it gives CASSGQGRGRGYTF. The rearrangement uses TRBV2 and TRBJ1-2; TRBD1 matches 8 bases. The CDR3 sequence is 14 residues long. Germline V lookup: CDR1 SNHLY, CDR2 FYNNEI. Trimming removed 4 bases from V and 8 bases from J; junction bases left unmatched: 9.

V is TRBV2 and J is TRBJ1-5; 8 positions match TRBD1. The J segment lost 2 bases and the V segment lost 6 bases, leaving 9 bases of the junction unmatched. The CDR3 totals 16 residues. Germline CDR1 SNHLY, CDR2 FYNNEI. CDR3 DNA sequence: TGTGCCAGCAGGGCGCAGGGGGCGCAGGGCAATCAGCCCCAGCATTTT. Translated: CASRAQGAQGNQPQHF.

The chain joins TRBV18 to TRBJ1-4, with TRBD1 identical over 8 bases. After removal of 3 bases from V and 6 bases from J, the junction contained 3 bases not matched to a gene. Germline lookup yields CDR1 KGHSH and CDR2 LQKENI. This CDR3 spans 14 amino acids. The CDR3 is CASSPVTGDEKLFF. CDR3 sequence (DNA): TGTGCCAGCTCACCCGTGACAGGGGATGAAAAACTGTTTTTT.

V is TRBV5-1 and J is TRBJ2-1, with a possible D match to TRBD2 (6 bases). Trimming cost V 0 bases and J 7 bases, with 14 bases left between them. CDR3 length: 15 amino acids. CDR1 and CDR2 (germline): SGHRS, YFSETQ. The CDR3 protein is CASSLVLGRGNEQFF. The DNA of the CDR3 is TGCGCCAGCAGCTTGGTTCTGGGGCGGGGAAATGAGCAGTTCTTC.

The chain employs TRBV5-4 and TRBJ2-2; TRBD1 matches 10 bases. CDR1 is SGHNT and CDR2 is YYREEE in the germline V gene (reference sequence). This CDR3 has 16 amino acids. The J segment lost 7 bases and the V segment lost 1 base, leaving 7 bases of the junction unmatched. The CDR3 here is CASSLLTGQGSGELFF. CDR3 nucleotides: TGTGCCAGCAGCTTGTTAACGGGACAGGGGAGCGGGGAGCTGTTTTTT.

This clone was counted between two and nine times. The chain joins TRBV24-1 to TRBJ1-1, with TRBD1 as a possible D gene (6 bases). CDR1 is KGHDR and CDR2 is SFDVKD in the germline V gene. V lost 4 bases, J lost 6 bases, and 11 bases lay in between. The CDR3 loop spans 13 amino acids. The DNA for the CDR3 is TGTGCCACCAGTGAAGGGGGAAACTCTGAAGCTTTCTTT. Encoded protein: CATSEGGNSEAFF.

CDR3 protein: CASSPNPMGQAYGYTF. CDR3 in DNA: TGTGCCAGCTCACCAAATCCCATGGGACAGGCGTATGGCTACACCTTC. The chain is built from TRBV18 and TRBJ1-2; the match to TRBD1 covers 8 bases. In germline, CDR1 is KGHSH, CDR2 LQKENI. CDR3 length: 16 residues. The V and J ends lost 2 bases and 5 bases, in that order; junction bases with no gene match: 10.

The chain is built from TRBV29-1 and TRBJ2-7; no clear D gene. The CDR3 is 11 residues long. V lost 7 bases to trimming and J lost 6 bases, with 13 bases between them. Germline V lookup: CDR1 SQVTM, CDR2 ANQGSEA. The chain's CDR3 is CSAEKDTEQYF. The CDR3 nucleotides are TGCAGCGCAGAAAAAGACACCGAGCAGTACTTC.

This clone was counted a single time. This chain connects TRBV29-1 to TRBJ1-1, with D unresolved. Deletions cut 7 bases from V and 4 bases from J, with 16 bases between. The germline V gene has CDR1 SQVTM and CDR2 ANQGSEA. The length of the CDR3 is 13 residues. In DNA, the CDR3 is TGCAGCGCCGGCACGCAGGAGGGCACTGAAGCTTTCTTT. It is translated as CSAGTQEGTEAFF.

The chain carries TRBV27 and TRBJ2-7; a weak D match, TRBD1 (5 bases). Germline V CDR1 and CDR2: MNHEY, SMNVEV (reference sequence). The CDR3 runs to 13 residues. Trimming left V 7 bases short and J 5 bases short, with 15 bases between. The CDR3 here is CASKANRWDEQYF. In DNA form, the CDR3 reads TGTGCCAGCAAGGCAAACAGGTGGGACGAGCAGTACTTC.